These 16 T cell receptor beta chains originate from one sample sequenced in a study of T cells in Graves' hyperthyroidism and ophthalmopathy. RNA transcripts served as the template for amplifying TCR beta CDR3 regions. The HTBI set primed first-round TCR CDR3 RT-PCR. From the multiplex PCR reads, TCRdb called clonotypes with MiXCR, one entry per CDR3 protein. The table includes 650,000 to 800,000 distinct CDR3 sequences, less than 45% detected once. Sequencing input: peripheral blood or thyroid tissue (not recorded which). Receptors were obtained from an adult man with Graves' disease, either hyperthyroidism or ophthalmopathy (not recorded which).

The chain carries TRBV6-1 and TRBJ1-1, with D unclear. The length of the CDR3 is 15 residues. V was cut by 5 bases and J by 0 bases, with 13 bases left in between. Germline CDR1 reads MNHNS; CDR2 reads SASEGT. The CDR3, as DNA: TGTGCCAGCAGTTACTCGCGCGACCTGAACACTGAAGCTTTCTTT. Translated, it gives CASSYSRDLNTEAFF.

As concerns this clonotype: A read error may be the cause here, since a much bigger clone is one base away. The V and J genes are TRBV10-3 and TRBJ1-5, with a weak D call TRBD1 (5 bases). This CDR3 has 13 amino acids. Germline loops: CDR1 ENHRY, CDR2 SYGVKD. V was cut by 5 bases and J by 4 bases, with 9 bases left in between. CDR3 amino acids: CAISPRENQPQHF. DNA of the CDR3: TGTGCCATCAGTCCCAGGGAAAATCAGCCCCAGCATTTT.

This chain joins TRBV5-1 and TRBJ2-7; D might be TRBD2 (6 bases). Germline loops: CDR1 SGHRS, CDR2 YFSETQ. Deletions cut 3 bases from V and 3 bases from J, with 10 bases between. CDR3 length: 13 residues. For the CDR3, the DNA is TGCGCCAGCAGCTCAACCGGGAGCTACGAGCAGTACTTC. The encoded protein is CASSSTGSYEQYF.

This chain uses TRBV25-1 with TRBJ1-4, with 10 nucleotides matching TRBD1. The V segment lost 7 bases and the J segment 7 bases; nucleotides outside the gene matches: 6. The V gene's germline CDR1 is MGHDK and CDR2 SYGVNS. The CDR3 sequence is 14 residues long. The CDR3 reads CASIRQGAVEKLFF. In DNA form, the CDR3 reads TGTGCCAGCATTAGACAGGGGGCGGTTGAAAAACTGTTTTTT. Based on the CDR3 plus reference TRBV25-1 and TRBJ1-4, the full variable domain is EADIYQTPRYLVIGTGKKITLECSQTMGHDKMYWYQQDPGMELHLIHYSYGVNSTEKGDLSSESTVSRIRTEHFPLTLESARPSHTSQYLCASIRQGAVEKLFFGSGTQLSVL.

The CDR3 loop is CASSLGSSGSYEQYF. The CDR3 DNA reads as TGTGCCAGCAGCTTAGGGTCTAGCGGGAGCTACGAGCAGTACTTC. The rearrangement uses TRBV13 and TRBJ2-7, with 10 bases that match TRBD2. J was trimmed by 3 bases and V by 0 bases; bases with no gene match: 2. Germline V lookup: CDR1 PRHDT, CDR2 FYEKMQ (reference sequence). The CDR3 is 15 residues long.

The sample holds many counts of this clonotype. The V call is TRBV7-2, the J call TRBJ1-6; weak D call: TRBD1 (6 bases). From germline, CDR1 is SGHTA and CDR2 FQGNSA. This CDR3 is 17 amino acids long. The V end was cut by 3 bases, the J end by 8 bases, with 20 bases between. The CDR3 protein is CASSLPPGHPRDSPLHF. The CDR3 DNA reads TGTGCCAGCAGCTTGCCTCCGGGACACCCAAGGGATTCACCCCTCCACTTT.

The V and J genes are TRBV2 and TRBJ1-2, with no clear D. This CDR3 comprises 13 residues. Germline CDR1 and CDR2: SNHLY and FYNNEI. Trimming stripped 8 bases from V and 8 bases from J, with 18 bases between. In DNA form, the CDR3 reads TGTGCCAGCGTTGGTAGGGAGTGGGAAGGCTACACCTTC. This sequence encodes CASVGREWEGYTF.

In DNA, the CDR3 is TGTGCCATCAGCCCTGACGGGGAGCTGTTTTTT. Its protein is CAISPDGELFF. This sequence joins TRBV10-3 and TRBJ2-2, with D unclear. This CDR3 is 11 amino acids long. CDR1 and CDR2 from the germline V gene are ENHRY and SYGVKD. Trimming cost V 6 bases and J 7 bases, with 6 bases left between them.

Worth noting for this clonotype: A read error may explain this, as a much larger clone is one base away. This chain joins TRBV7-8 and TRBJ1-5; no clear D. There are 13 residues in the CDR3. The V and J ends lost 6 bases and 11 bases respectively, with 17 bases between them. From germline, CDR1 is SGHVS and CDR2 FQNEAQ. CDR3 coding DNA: TGTGCCAGCAGTGCGGGAGTCGTACACGCCCAGCATTTT. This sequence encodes CASSAGVVHAQHF.

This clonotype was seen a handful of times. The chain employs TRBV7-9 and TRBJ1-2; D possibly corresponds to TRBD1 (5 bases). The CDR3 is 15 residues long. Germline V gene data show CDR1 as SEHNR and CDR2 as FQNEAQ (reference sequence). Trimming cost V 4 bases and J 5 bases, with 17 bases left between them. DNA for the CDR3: TGTGCCAGCAGCTCCCCTGGAGGGGTGAAGTATGGCTACACCTTC. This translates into CASSSPGGVKYGYTF.

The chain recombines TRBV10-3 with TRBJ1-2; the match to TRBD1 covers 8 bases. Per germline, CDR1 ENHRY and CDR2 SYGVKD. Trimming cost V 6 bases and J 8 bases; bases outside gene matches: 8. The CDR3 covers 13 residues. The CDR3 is CAIRGTGLGGYTF. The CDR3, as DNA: TGTGCCATCAGGGGGACAGGCCTCGGAGGCTACACCTTC.

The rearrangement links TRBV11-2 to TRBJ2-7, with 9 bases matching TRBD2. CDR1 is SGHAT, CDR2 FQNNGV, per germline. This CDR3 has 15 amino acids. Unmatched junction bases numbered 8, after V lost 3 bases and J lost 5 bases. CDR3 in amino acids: CASSFRASGTNEQYF. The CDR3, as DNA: TGTGCCAGCAGCTTCCGGGCTAGCGGGACCAACGAGCAGTACTTC.

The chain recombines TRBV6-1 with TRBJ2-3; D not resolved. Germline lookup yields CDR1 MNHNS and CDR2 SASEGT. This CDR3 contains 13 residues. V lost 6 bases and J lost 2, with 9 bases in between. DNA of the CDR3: TGTGCCAGCAGCAATCCGAACACAGATACGCAGTATTTT. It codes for CASSNPNTDTQYF.

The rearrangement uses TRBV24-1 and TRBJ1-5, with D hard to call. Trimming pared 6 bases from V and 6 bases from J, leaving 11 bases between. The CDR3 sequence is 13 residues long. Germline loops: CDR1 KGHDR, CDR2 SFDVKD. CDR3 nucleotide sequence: TGTGCCACCAGTTACTCGACGGGTCAGCCCCAGCATTTT. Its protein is CATSYSTGQPQHF.

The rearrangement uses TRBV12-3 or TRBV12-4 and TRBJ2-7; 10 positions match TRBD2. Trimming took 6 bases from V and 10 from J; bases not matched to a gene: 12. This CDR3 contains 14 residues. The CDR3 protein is CASSLRAGGGGQYF. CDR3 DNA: TGTGCCAGCAGCCTCAGAGCGGGAGGGGGTGGACAGTACTTC.

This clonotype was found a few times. This CDR3 is CASSYSRGAYTEAFF. For the CDR3, the DNA is TGTGCCAGCAGTTACTCGCGGGGGGCGTACACTGAAGCTTTCTTT. This chain joins TRBV12-3 or TRBV12-4 and TRBJ1-1, with D possibly TRBD1 on 6 matching bases. With 4 bases removed from V and 3 bases from J, the gap between germline ends came to 15 bases. The CDR3 contains 15 residues.